This is a list of T cell receptor beta chains from one sample in a study of blood T cell repertoires in COVID-19. Clones were read by immunoSEQ multiplex PCR, and TCRdb kept only the in-frame ones, dropping some. The sample yields some 340,000 clones, 80% to 90% seen once. Sequencing input: PBMCs or T cells enriched from blood (not recorded which). Receptors were obtained from a woman aged 30 to 39 who had recovered from COVID-19. Each CDR3 is given with its conserved first and last residue. A D gene is named only where the DNA matches it firmly. Rows may omit the clone size; those that give it use once, few, many or a size class.

CDR3 protein | CDR3 DNA | D gene | J gene | clone size | V gene
CASSLTGSNTGELFF | TGTGCCAGCAGCTTAACCGGGTCGAACACCGGGGAGCTGTTTTTT | - | TRBJ2-2 | - | TRBV7-8
CASSFAPSSSYEQYF | TGTGCCAGCAGCTTCGCCCCCTCGAGCTCCTACGAGCAGTACTTC | - | TRBJ2-7 | once | TRBV7-9
CASSQPLTSGGAKTQYF | TGCGCCAGCAGCCAACCTCTTACTAGCGGGGGGGCAAAGACCCAGTACTTC | TRBD2 | TRBJ2-5 | - | TRBV4-1
CSVVDTGTGTDTQYF | TGCAGCGTTGTCGATACAGGGACAGGGACAGATACGCAGTATTTT | TRBD1 | TRBJ2-3 | - | TRBV29-1
CASSTRGGFTDTQYF | TGTGCCAGTAGTACGCGGGGGGGATTCACAGATACGCAGTATTTT | TRBD2 | TRBJ2-3 | - | TRBV19
CASSSNRGTDNEKLFF | TGCGCCAGCAGCTCGAACCGCGGGACAGATAATGAAAAACTGTTTTTT | TRBD1 | TRBJ1-4 | - | TRBV4-1
CASSYYTGTEQYF | TGTGCCAGCAGTTACTACACAGGGACCGAGCAGTACTTC | - | TRBJ2-7 | - | TRBV6-5
CASSLASGGTDTQYF | TGTGCCAGCAGCTTGGCGTCGGGGGGCACAGATACGCAGTATTTT | - | TRBJ2-3 | - | TRBV5-4
CASSLGAAGARQPQHF | TGTGCCAGCAGCTTAGGGGCAGCGGGAGCGCGTCAGCCCCAGCATTTT | - | TRBJ1-5 | - | TRBV7-6
CASSYSTRIGGYTF | TGTGCCAGCAGTTACTCGACGCGGATAGGTGGCTACACCTTC | - | TRBJ1-2 | - | TRBV6-5
CASSKALSGILDQPQHF | TGTGCCAGCAGCAAAGCGCTTTCAGGGATTCTCGATCAGCCCCAGCATTTT | - | TRBJ1-5 | - | TRBV21-1
CASSLDPEVTGNTIYF | TGTGCCAGCAGCTTAGATCCGGAGGTAACAGGAAACACCATATATTTT | - | TRBJ1-3 | - | TRBV11-2
CASSLGAATFTDTQYF | TGTGCCAGCAGCTTGGGTGCGGCAACCTTCACAGATACGCAGTATTTT | - | TRBJ2-3 | - | TRBV5-4
CASSLDLRGGLAEQFF | TGTGCCAGCAGCTTAGATCTGCGGGGGGGCCTCGCCGAGCAGTTCTTC | TRBD2 | TRBJ2-1 | - | TRBV7-3
CASSYVQTPNTEAFF | TGTGCCAGCAGTTACGTCCAGACACCTAACACTGAAGCTTTCTTT | - | TRBJ1-1 | - | TRBV6-5
CASSLTGTFGYTF | TGTGCCAGCAGTTTGACAGGGACGTTCGGCTACACCTTC | TRBD1 | TRBJ1-2 | - | TRBV28
CASSRIKAGTGNTGELFF | TGTGCCAGCAGCCGCATAAAAGCCGGGACAGGGAACACCGGGGAGCTGTTTTTT | TRBD1 | TRBJ2-2 | - | TRBV16
CSVKRDSLNTEAFF | TGCAGCGTGAAACGCGACAGTTTGAACACTGAAGCTTTCTTT | - | TRBJ1-1 | - | TRBV29-1
CASSGLGTGPNEKLFF | TGTGCCAGTAGTGGACTGGGGACAGGTCCTAATGAAAAACTGTTTTTT | TRBD1 | TRBJ1-4 | - | TRBV19
CASSPRQGFTDTQYF | TGTGCCAGCAGTCCCAGACAGGGGTTCACAGATACGCAGTATTTT | TRBD1 | TRBJ2-3 | - | TRBV6-2/TRBV6-3
CASSLFAQGNSYEQYF | TGCGCCAGCAGCTTGTTTGCACAGGGGAATTCCTACGAGCAGTACTTC | TRBD1 | TRBJ2-7 | - | TRBV5-1
CSAGGNYGYTF | TGCAGTGCAGGAGGGAACTATGGCTACACCTTC | - | TRBJ1-2 | - | TRBV20-1
CASSWGQGGGELFF | TGTGCCAGCAGCTGGGGACAGGGTGGCGGGGAGCTGTTTTTT | TRBD1 | TRBJ2-2 | - | TRBV5-5
CASSMTANTEAFF | TGTGCCAGTAGTATGACAGCGAACACTGAAGCTTTCTTT | - | TRBJ1-1 | few | TRBV19
CASSDPTAGGNAKNIQYF | TGTGCCAGCAGCGACCCCACAGCGGGGGGGAATGCCAAAAACATTCAGTACTTC | TRBD2 | TRBJ2-4 | - | TRBV5-4
CASSQGSGYTF | TGTGCCAGCAGCCAGGGGTCTGGCTACACCTTC | - | TRBJ1-2 | - | TRBV5-8
CASSPGEETQYF | TGTGCCAGCAGCCCAGGGGAAGAGACCCAGTACTTC | - | TRBJ2-5 | - | TRBV28
CASSEAQGATNGYTF | TGTGCCAGCAGTGAAGCGCAGGGGGCGACCAATGGCTACACCTTC | TRBD1 | TRBJ1-2 | - | TRBV6-1
CASSLDRYSNQPQHF | TGTGCCAGCAGCCTGGACAGGTATAGCAATCAGCCCCAGCATTTT | TRBD1 | TRBJ1-5 | - | TRBV4-2
CASSYSGGGGTQYF | TGTGCCAGCAGTTACAGCGGGGGCGGGGGTACGCAGTATTTT | TRBD2 | TRBJ2-3 | once | TRBV7-2
CASSDGGAYRDTQYF | TGTGCCAGCAGTGACGGGGGAGCCTACCGTGATACGCAGTATTTT | - | TRBJ2-3 | - | TRBV28
CASSYSGTAFGNQPQHF | TGTGCCAGCAGTTACTCGGGGACAGCATTTGGCAATCAGCCCCAGCATTTT | TRBD1 | TRBJ1-5 | - | TRBV6-2/TRBV6-3
CASSLGGSKNIQYF | TGTGCCAGCAGCTTAGGTGGCAGTAAAAACATTCAGTACTTC | - | TRBJ2-4 | once | TRBV7-3
CASSSQTGYYGYTF | TGTGCCAGCAGCTCACAGACAGGGTACTATGGCTACACCTTC | TRBD1 | TRBJ1-2 | - | TRBV7-2
CASSTRDTQYF | TGTGCCAGTTCTACCCGAGATACGCAGTATTTT | - | TRBJ2-3 | - | TRBV25-1
CASSWYRGRSDGYTF | TGTGCCAGCAGCTGGTACCGGGGGAGGTCGGATGGCTACACCTTC | - | TRBJ1-2 | - | TRBV5-5
CASSFTGTADF | TGTGCCAGCAGCTTCACCGGGACAGCCGACTTC | TRBD1 | TRBJ1-2 | few | TRBV5-6
CASSLGQGALENTEAFF | TGTGCCAGCAGCTTAGGACAGGGGGCGTTGGAGAACACTGAAGCTTTCTTT | TRBD1 | TRBJ1-1 | - | TRBV7-9
CASSLAFEGYTF | TGTGCCAGCAGCTTGGCCTTCGAGGGCTACACCTTC | - | TRBJ1-2 | many | TRBV5-6
CATHFVTEAFF | TGTGCCACCCACTTCGTCACTGAAGCTTTCTTT | - | TRBJ1-1 | - | TRBV6-5
CASSLVGGPYNEQFF | TGTGCCAGCAGCTTAGTGGGGGGGCCCTACAATGAGCAGTTCTTC | - | TRBJ2-1 | once | TRBV7-2
CASSLGGQGPEKLFF | TGCGCCAGCAGCTTGGGGGGACAGGGACCGGAAAAACTGTTTTTT | TRBD1 | TRBJ1-4 | - | TRBV5-1